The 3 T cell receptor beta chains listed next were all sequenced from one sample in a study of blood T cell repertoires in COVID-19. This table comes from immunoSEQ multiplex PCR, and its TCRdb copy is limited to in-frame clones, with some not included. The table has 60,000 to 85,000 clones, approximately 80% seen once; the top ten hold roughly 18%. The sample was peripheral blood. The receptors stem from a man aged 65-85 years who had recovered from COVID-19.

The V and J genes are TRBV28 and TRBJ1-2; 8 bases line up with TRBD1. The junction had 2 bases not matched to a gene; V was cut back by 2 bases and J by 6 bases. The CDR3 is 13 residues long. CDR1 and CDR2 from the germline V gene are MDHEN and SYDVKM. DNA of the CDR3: TGTGCCAGCAGTTTAATGACAGGGGATGGCTACACCTTC. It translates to CASSLMTGDGYTF.

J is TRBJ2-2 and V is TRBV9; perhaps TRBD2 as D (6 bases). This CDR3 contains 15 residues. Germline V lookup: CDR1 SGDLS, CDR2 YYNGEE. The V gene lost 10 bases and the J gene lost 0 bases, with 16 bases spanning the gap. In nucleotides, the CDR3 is TGTGCCTCAGAGGTAGCGGACTCGAACACCGGGGAGCTGTTTTTT. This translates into CASEVADSNTGELFF.

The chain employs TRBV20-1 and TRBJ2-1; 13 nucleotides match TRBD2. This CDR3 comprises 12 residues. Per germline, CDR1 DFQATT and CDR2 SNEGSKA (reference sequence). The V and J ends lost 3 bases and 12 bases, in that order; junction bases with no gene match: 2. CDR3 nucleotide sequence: TGCAGTGCTAGTCGGACTAGCGGGGGGCAGTTCTTC. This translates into CSASRTSGGQFF.